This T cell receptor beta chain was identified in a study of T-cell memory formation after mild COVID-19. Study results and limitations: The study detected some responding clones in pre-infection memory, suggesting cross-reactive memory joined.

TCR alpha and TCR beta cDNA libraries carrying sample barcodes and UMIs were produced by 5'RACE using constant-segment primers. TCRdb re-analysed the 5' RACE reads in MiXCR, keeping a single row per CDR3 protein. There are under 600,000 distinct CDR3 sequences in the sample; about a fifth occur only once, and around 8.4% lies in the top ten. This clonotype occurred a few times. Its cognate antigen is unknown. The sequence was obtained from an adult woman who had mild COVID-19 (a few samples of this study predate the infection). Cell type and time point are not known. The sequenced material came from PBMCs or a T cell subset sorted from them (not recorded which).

CDR3 loop: CSARDPLAPSSYNEQFF. The CDR3 DNA sequence: TGCAGTGCTAGGGATCCTTTGGCGCCGAGCTCCTACAATGAGCAGTTCTTC. The V and J genes are TRBV20-1 and TRBJ2-1; unclear D gene. Per the germline V gene, CDR1 is DFQATT and CDR2 is SNEGSKA (reference sequence). V was trimmed by 3 bases and J by 0 bases, leaving 18 bases between them. The CDR3 is 17 amino acids.